The clone carrying this T cell receptor beta chain was found many times. One entry per CDR3 protein results from TCRdb running MiXCR on the 5' RACE reads. Of over 55,000 distinct CDR3 sequences listed, 12% are singletons. This CDR3 comprises 15 residues. Germline V CDR1 and CDR2: SGHKS, YYEKEE (reference sequence). Losses at the gene ends were 5 bases for V and 5 bases for J; bases not matched to a gene: 8. The sample comes from a study of early T cells in non-severe SARS-CoV-2 infection. The chain uses TRBV5-5 and TRBJ2-3; TRBD1 aligns across 10 bases. The material sequenced was whole blood, taken at baseline. The source is an adult who was a healthcare worker with PCR-confirmed SARS-CoV-2 infection or an uninfected control (not recorded which). CDR3 coding DNA: TGTGCCAGCAGTCCCGCTGGACAGGGGGAAGATACGCAGTATTTT. Its translation: CASSPAGQGEDTQYF.